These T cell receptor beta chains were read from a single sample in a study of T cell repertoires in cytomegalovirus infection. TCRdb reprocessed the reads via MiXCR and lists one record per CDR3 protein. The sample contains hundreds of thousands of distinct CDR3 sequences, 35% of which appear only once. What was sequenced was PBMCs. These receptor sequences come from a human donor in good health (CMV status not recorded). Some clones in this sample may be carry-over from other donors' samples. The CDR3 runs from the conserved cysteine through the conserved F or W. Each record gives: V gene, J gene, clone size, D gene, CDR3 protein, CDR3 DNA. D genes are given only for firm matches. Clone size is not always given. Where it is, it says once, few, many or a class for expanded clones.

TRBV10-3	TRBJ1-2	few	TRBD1	CAISDSAGTDIYGYTF	TGTGCCATCAGTGACTCCGCTGGGACAGACATCTATGGCTACACCTTC
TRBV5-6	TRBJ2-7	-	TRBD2	CASSLTSGPQYF	TGTGCCAGCAGCTTGACTAGCGGGCCGCAGTACTTC
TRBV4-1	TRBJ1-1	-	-	CASSQSGREDTEAFF	TGCGCCAGCAGCCAATCAGGCAGGGAGGACACTGAAGCTTTCTTT
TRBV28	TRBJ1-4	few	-	CASSLKLPGEKLFF	TGTGCCAGCAGTCTCAAATTACCAGGGGAAAAACTGTTTTTT
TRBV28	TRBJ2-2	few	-	CASSLSAGSTGELFF	TGTGCCAGCAGTTTATCGGCCGGGTCCACCGGGGAGCTGTTTTTT
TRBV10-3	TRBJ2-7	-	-	CAISFREPLSYSSYEQYF	TGTGCCATCAGTTTTCGGGAACCTCTTAGCTACAGCTCCTACGAGCAGTACTTC
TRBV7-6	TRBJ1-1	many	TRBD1	CASSSRATGGAAEAFF	TGTGCCAGCAGCTCCAGGGCAACAGGGGGCGCGGCTGAAGCTTTCTTT
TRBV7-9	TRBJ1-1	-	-	CAIEIDSVINMNTEAFF	TGTGCCATCGAAATAGACAGCGTGATTAACATGAACACTGAAGCTTTCTTT
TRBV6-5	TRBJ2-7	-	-	CASRKGDTSYEQYF	TGTGCCAGCAGGAAGGGGGACACCTCCTACGAGCAGTACTTC
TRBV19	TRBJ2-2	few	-	CASSIQGRRNTGELFF	TGTGCCAGTAGTATACAGGGACGGAGGAACACCGGGGAGCTGTTTTTT
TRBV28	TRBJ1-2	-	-	CANSTQGVYGYTF	TGTGCCAACAGTACACAGGGTGTCTATGGCTACACCTTC
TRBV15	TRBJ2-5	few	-	CATSTYRAIRETQYF	TGTGCCACCAGCACCTACAGGGCCATTCGGGAGACCCAGTACTTC
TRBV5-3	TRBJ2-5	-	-	CASSLVVTPGTETPDF	TGTGCCAGCAGCTTGGTCGTGACCCCTGGCACGGAGACCCCGGACTTC
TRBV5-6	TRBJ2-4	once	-	CASSYIGSGLDIQYF	TGTGCCAGCAGCTATATCGGGAGCGGTTTGGACATTCAGTACTTC
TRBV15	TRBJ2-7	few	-	CATSRDGERVYEQYF	TGTGCCACCAGCAGAGATGGGGAAAGGGTCTACGAGCAGTACTTC
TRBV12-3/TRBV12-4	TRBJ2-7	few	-	CASSLFPGPSYEQYF	TGTGCCAGCAGCCTTTTTCCGGGCCCTTCCTACGAGCAGTACTTC
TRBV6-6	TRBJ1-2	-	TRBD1	CASTDGTGRNGYTF	TGTGCCAGCACCGACGGGACAGGGAGAAATGGCTACACCTTC
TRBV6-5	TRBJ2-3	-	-	CASSYRTNTDTQYF	TGTGCCAGCAGTTACCGGACTAACACAGATACGCAGTATTTT
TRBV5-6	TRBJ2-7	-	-	CASSLGAYTYEQYF	TGTGCCAGCAGCTTGGGGGCGTATACCTACGAGCAGTACTTC
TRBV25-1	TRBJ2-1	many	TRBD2	CASRSPGLAGYEQFF	TGTGCCAGCAGATCCCCCGGACTAGCGGGTTATGAGCAGTTCTTC
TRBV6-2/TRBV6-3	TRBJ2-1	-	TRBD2	CASRRTSGSENEQFF	TGTGCCAGCAGACGGACTAGCGGGAGTGAGAATGAGCAGTTCTTC
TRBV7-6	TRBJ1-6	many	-	CASSLEIRPGLNSPLHF	TGTGCCAGCAGCTTGGAGATTCGACCGGGACTCAATTCACCCCTCCACTTT
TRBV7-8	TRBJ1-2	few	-	CASSLEESIGYGYTF	TGTGCCAGCAGCTTAGAGGAGTCAATCGGGTATGGCTACACCTTC
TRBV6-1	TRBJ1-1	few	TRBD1	CASSGRGRITEAFF	TGTGCCAGCAGTGGGAGGGGGCGAATCACTGAAGCTTTCTTT
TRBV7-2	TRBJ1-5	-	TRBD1	CVSSYRQGDQPQHF	TGTGTCAGCAGCTATAGACAGGGTGACCAGCCCCAGCATTTT
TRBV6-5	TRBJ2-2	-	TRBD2	CASSYGLREAGPGELFF	TGTGCCAGCAGTTACGGACTGCGGGAGGCCGGGCCCGGGGAGCTGTTTTTT
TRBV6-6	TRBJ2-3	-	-	CASSYSGFPQPAVSTDAQYF	TGTGCCAGCAGTTACTCTGGCTTTCCACAACCTGCCGTTAGCACAGATGCGCAGTATTTT
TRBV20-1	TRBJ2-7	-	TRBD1	CSAIGQGTYEQYF	TGCAGTGCAATCGGACAGGGGACCTACGAGCAGTACTTC
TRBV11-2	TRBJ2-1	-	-	CASSLYRINEQFF	TGTGCCAGCAGCTTGTACCGCATCAATGAGCAGTTCTTC